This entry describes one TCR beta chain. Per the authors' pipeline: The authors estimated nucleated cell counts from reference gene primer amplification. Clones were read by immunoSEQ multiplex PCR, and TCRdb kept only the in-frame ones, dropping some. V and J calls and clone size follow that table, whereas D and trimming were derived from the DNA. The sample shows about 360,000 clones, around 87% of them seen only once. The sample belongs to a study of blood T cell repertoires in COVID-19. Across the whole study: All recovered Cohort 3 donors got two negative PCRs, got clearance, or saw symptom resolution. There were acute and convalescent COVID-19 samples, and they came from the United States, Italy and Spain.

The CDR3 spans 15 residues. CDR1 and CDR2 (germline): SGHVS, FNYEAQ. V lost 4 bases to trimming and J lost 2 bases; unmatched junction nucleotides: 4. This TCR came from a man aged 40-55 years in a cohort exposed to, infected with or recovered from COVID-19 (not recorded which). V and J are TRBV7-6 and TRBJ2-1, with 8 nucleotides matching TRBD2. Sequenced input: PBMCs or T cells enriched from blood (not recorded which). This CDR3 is CASSSGSGTYNEQFF. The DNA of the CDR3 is TGTGCCAGCAGCTCTGGTAGCGGGACCTACAATGAGCAGTTCTTC.